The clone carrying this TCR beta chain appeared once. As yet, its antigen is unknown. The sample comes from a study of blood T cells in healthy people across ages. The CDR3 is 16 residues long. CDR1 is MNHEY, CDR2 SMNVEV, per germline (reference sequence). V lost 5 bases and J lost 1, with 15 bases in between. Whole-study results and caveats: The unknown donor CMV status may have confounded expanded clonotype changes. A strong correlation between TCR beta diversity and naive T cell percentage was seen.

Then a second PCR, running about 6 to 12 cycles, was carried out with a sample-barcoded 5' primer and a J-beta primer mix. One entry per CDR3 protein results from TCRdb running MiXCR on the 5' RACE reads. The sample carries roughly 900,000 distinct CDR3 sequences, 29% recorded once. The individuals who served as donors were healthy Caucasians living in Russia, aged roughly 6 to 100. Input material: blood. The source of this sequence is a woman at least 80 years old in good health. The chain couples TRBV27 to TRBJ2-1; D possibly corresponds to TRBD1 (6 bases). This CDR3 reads CASSPTGFWSYNEQFF. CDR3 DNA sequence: TGTGCCAGCAGTCCTACAGGGTTTTGGTCCTACAATGAGCAGTTCTTC.